The following is a TCR beta chain sequence with its context. This clonotype came up many times. Its antigen has not been determined. Per-base quality was not reported, and no clone a single base away is much larger than it. The source of the sample is a study of T cells in Graves' hyperthyroidism and ophthalmopathy (dated by TCRdb to between 2018 and 2020). Regarding the research as a whole: Peripheral blood was collected at initial diagnosis, before any treatment. Thyroid tissue and blood T-cell repertoires from six Graves' hyperthyroidism patients were also compared in the study. A discovery cohort of about 100 patients, about 43 with Graves' ophthalmopathy and approximately 57 with stable Graves' hyperthyroidism, was used to find distinguishing TCR V-J signatures. The paper reports TCR Vbeta CDR3 sequencing of over 130 peripheral blood samples: 43 ophthalmopathy, over 70 hyperthyroidism and about 17 progressor patients. Whether ophthalmopathy could be predicted prospectively was tested in an independent validation cohort made up of approximately 19 hyperthyroidism patients plus 17 patients who later progressed to ophthalmopathy. Following sampling, methimazole starting at 30 mg daily was given to hyperthyroidism patients, and high-dose intravenous methylprednisolone was given to ophthalmopathy patients. For training and testing, the roughly 93 patients in the discovery cohort were randomly divided in a 7:3 ratio. What the research found in general, with its limitations: Most expanded thyroid clonotypes (frequency above 0.001) were also detected in blood, a finding suggesting that blood repertoires may reflect thyroid immune responses. No statistical method was used to fix the sample size in advance, and group allocation was not hidden from the investigators. In cross-validation, a model built on a 13 V-J signature told ophthalmopathy apart from stable hyperthyroidism with approximately 90% sensitivity and roughly 82% specificity, and in testing the same model reached 80%/75%. During validation, the model predicted progression to ophthalmopathy a median of about 6.3 months ahead of onset, with more than 60% sensitivity and 72.22% specificity.

Stable Graves' hyperthyroidism was defined as the absence of progression to ophthalmopathy over 18 months of follow-up. Hyperthyroidism patients were aged 18 to 65 years and newly diagnosed, with disease duration of less than 2 months. Patients with uncontrolled infections, other autoimmune diseases, pregnancy or lactation were excluded. Clinical symptoms, serum thyroxine and TRAb, thyroid ultrasound, and orbital computed tomography formed the basis for the diagnoses. PBMCs were separated from around 9.1 ml of fresh peripheral blood using Ficoll-Paque density gradient centrifugation. Trizol reagent was used to extract total RNA, and RNA quality was then checked on an Agilent 2100 Bioanalyzer. Amplification of TCR beta CDR3 regions was carried out from RNA transcripts. For the first round of RT-PCR on the TCR CDR3, the HTBI primer set was used together with the Qiagen OneStep RT-PCR kit. The libraries were constructed in a second round of multiplex PCR and then size-selected and purified. Libraries were sequenced paired-end with 100 bp reads on an Illumina HiSeq2000. The original methods were these. SOAPnuke was used to process the raw data, throwing out any read that contained adapters or uncalled bases, had a mean Phred below 15, or lacked an exact constant-primer or identifier match. High-quality paired reads were merged using COPE v1.2.5, and each unique nucleotide sequence was defined as a clonotype. MiTCR v1.1 was used to align the clonotypes against IMGT TRBV, TRBD and TRBJ reference segments. Only V-J combinations with frequency above 0.0001, covering roughly 99% of repertoires, were analysed. The TCS score was defined as the ratio of F50 (clonal expansion) to E x V (chaos), calculated using BLOSUM62-based TCRdist between CDR3 peptides within each V-J. Welch's t-statistics and random forest reduced several hundred V-J features to some 14, which were used in a naive Bayes classifier (R e1071). TCRdb passed the public sequencing reads through fastp at Q25 and MiXCR, retaining productive beta sequences. Every CDR3 protein is listed once, alongside the most common genes and DNA of its rows. TCRdb assigned the V and J calls; the authors' analysis was not used. Across this sample there are 190,000 or so distinct CDR3 sequences, with around 16% seen only once. The leading ten clones occupy around two fifths of the sample.

Including the terminal cysteine and phenylalanine, the CDR3 comprises 14 residues. Only the CDR3 DNA is retained, 42 bases long and in frame from the first base. Trimming removed 0 bases from V and 2 bases from J, leaving 7 bases between the germline ends. As encoded in the germline V gene (reference sequence), CDR1 is LNHDA while CDR2 is SQIVND. The chain employs TRBV19 and TRBJ1-2, with the D gene not clear enough to name. Sequencing was carried out using blood. This sequence originates from a man aged 40-55 years with Graves' hyperthyroidism. The CDR3 amino acid sequence is: CASSIDFQNYGYTF. The sequenced DNA is TGTGCCAGTAGTATAGATTTCCAGAACTATGGCTACACCTTC.